This T cell receptor beta chain emerged from a study of blood T cell repertoires in COVID-19. About the study: Sites in the United States, Italy and Spain provided acute and convalescent COVID-19 samples. The analysed material was cDNA or gDNA that came from T cells, B-cell-depleted T cells, or PBMCs.

TCRdb keeps only in-frame clones here, not all; method: immunoSEQ multiplex PCR. The sample yields more than 200,000 clones, roughly 84% seen once. This CDR3 is built from 14 residues. Trimming took 5 bases from V and 3 from J; bases not matched to a gene: 7. Germline-derived CDR1 and CDR2 are GTSNPN and SVGIG (reference sequence). This receptor was identified in a woman aged 40 to 50 with active or convalescent COVID-19. What was sequenced was peripheral blood. The gene calls are TRBV30 and TRBJ1-5, with 7 bases fitting TRBD1. CDR3 protein: CAWAKDRLNQPQHF. The CDR3 bases are TGTGCCTGGGCTAAGGACAGGCTCAATCAGCCCCAGCATTTT.